This T cell receptor beta chain came from a study of metastatic and nonmetastatic thyroid tumors. Across the whole study: From malignant and benign thyroid patients, repertoires in blood and in tumor or nodule tissue were compared.

Authors' methods: In papillary thyroid cancer, a distant-metastasis classifier was built using CDR3 differences across clinicopathological groups. TCRdb re-called the PCR reads with MiXCR. The V and J calls and clone size are TCRdb's, not the authors'. In the table there are 25,000 or so clones, approximately 17% of which are singletons. All patients were untreated before thyroid surgery. General study results and limits: Malignant thyroid tumors reportedly had TCR beta diversity that was significantly higher than in benign nodules, in blood and tumor.

The CDR3 covers 14 residues. Deletions cut 2 bases from V and 6 bases from J, with 11 bases between. Per the germline V gene, CDR1 is LNHDA and CDR2 is SQIVND (reference sequence). This clone has more than one count but fewer than ten. The antigen is undetermined. This TCR came from a female donor with papillary thyroid cancer or a benign thyroid nodule (not recorded which). Some clones in this sample may be carry-over from other donors' samples. Sequenced: blood. This chain uses TRBV19 with TRBJ2-1; D is perhaps TRBD2 (6 bases). The CDR3 spells CASSISSVFNEQFF. DNA for the CDR3: TGTGCCAGTAGTATATCTAGCGTTTTCAATGAGCAGTTCTTC.